Below are 14 T cell receptor beta chains sequenced from a single sample in a study of blood T cell repertoires in COVID-19. Here immunoSEQ multiplex PCR was the method, and the copy in TCRdb shows in-frame clones only, minus some. Altogether approximately 500,000 clones are present, 88% being singletons, with the ten largest covering over 1.5%. Input material: PBMCs or T cells enriched from blood (not recorded which). The receptors were gathered from a woman aged 40 to 50 who had recovered from COVID-19.

V usage is TRBV15 and J usage is TRBJ2-7, with a possible D match to TRBD2 (6 bases). The CDR3 extends over 13 amino acids. Germline CDR1 LNHNV, CDR2 YYDKDF (reference sequence). Trimming stripped 5 bases from V and 1 base from J, with 9 bases between. CDR3 region: CATSVGTSYEQYF. In nucleotides, the CDR3 is TGTGCCACCAGCGTCGGGACTTCCTACGAGCAGTACTTC.

The chain carries TRBV19 and TRBJ2-4; D is uncertain. Germline V CDR1 and CDR2: LNHDA, SQIVND (reference sequence). The CDR3 runs to 11 residues. V lost 4 bases and J 8 bases, leaving 6 bases between the germline ends. The CDR3 protein is CASSSGDIQYF. CDR3 sequence (DNA): TGTGCCAGTAGTAGCGGAGACATTCAGTACTTC.

V is TRBV5-3 and J is TRBJ2-7; 8 bases map to TRBD2. TRBV5-3 is annotated as an ORF whose role is uncertain. This CDR3 has 18 amino acids. After removal of 3 bases from V and 1 base from J, the junction contained 15 bases not matched to a gene. CDR3: CARSSLKEAGAISYEQYF. The CDR3 coding sequence is TGTGCCAGAAGCTCCCTGAAAGAAGCGGGAGCAATTTCCTACGAGCAGTACTTC.

The chain uses TRBV11-3 and TRBJ1-1; 7 bases are shared with TRBD1. V lost 5 bases to trimming and J lost 3 bases; unmatched junction nucleotides: 9. The CDR3 totals 15 residues. Per germline, CDR1 SGHNT and CDR2 YENEEA. The CDR3 coding sequence is TGTGCCAGCAGCGACCAGCAGCAGGGGGACACTGAAGCTTTCTTT. This encodes CASSDQQQGDTEAFF.

On this clone: This sample also contains other DNA sequences that code for the same CDR3. The V and J genes are TRBV2 and TRBJ2-7, with 8 bases aligning to TRBD1. Looked up from germline, CDR1 is SNHLY and CDR2 is FYNNEI. V was pared by 2 bases and J by 5 bases, with 2 bases of the junction left unmatched. The CDR3 spans 13 residues. This chain's CDR3 is CASSEQGADEQYF. CDR3 bases: TGTGCCAGCAGTGAACAGGGGGCTGACGAGCAGTACTTC.

V and J are TRBV14 and TRBJ2-1; 9 nucleotides agree with TRBD1. The germline CDR1 and CDR2 sequences are SGHDN and FVKESK. CDR3 length: 15 residues. V was clipped by 2 bases and J by 8 bases; unmatched bases: 7. The CDR3 coding sequence is TGTGCCAGCAGCCAAACGGGGACAGGGATTCATGAGCAGTTCTTC. Encoded protein: CASSQTGTGIHEQFF.

This clone is a singleton in its sample. The chain couples TRBV5-1 to TRBJ2-1; 13 nucleotides line up with TRBD2. CDR3 size: 17 residues. Losses at the gene ends were 8 bases for V and 4 bases for J; bases not matched to a gene: 12. Germline CDR1 and CDR2: SGHRS and YFSETQ. This chain's CDR3 is CASSGTSGASLYNEQFF. The CDR3 bases are TGCGCCAGTAGCGGGACTAGCGGGGCCAGTTTATACAATGAGCAGTTCTTC.

V gene TRBV15 combines with J gene TRBJ1-5; D perhaps matches TRBD1 (5 bases). The CDR3 runs 15 residues. The germline V gene has CDR1 LNHNV and CDR2 YYDKDF (reference sequence). Trimming left V 6 bases short and J 3 bases short, with 15 bases between. CDR3 sequence reads: CATRGAGGPNQPQHF. The CDR3 region has the DNA TGTGCCACCAGGGGAGCCGGGGGACCCAATCAGCCCCAGCATTTT. The full variable domain, with the rest looked up from reference TRBV15 and TRBJ1-5, is DAMVIQNPRYQVTQFGKPVTLSCSQTLNHNVMYWYQQKSSQAPKLLFHYYDKDFNNEADTPDNFQSRRPNTSFCFLDIRSPGLGDTAMYLCATRGAGGPNQPQHFGDGTRLSIL.

The chain links TRBV11-3 to TRBJ1-2; possibly TRBD1 for D (5 bases). The V and J ends lost 2 bases and 8 bases respectively, with 12 bases between them. CDR1 is SGHNT and CDR2 is YENEEA in the germline V gene. This CDR3 spans 13 amino acids. The CDR3 region is CASSLSVAGGYTF. As DNA, the CDR3 is TGTGCCAGCAGCTTATCGGTCGCAGGGGGCTACACCTTC.

The V gene is TRBV19, the J gene TRBJ2-6; tentatively, D is TRBD1 (6 bases). Germline values: CDR1 LNHDA, CDR2 SQIVND (reference sequence). The germline V and J ends were trimmed by 3 bases and 1 base, with 13 bases remaining between them. The CDR3 runs 17 residues. Here the CDR3 reads CASSIRGGPSGANVLTF. Written as DNA, the CDR3 is TGTGCCAGTAGTATTCGAGGGGGACCTTCTGGGGCCAACGTCCTGACTTTC.

V is TRBV6-5 and J is TRBJ2-2; 10 nucleotides line up with TRBD2. With 7 bases clipped from V and 5 bases from J, the junction kept 7 bases outside the gene matches. CDR1 MNHEY and CDR2 SVGAGI come from the germline V gene. CDR3 length: 15 amino acids. The CDR3, as DNA: TGTGCCAGCACAGCGGGAGGGCCAGAAACCGGGGAGCTGTTTTTT. Protein sequence: CASTAGGPETGELFF.

The rearrangement links TRBV21-1 to TRBJ1-3; the table's D call TRBD1 went unverified against the DNA. TRBV21-1 is assigned pseudogene status. This CDR3 region has 16 residues. The CDR3 DNA sequence: TGTGCCAGCAGCAAGGGGGACAGGGGGTGGGGAAACACCATATATTTT. This translates into CASSKGDRGWGNTIYF.

This chain links TRBV27 with TRBJ2-1, with 9 nucleotides matching TRBD2. This CDR3 has 14 residues. Germline V lookup: CDR1 MNHEY, CDR2 SMNVEV (reference sequence). The V gene end was trimmed by 3 bases and the J gene end by 9 bases; junction bases not matched to a gene: 6. This CDR3 reads CASSFSGSFGEQFF. Written as DNA, the CDR3 is TGTGCCAGCAGTTTTAGCGGGAGCTTTGGTGAGCAGTTCTTC.

The rearrangement uses TRBV11-2 and TRBJ1-3; D not certain. This CDR3 has 14 amino acids. Germline assignment: CDR1 SGHAT and CDR2 FQNNGV. V lost 5 bases and J lost 0, with 8 bases in between. The CDR3 DNA reads TGTGCCAGCAGCCGCGGGAGCTCTGGAAACACCATATATTTT. It codes for CASSRGSSGNTIYF. Variable domain in full (rest from reference TRBV11-2 and TRBJ1-3): EAGVAQSPRYKIIEKRQSVAFWCNPISGHATLYWYQQILGQGPKLLIQFQNNGVVDDSQLPKDRFSAERLKGVDSTLKIQPAKLEDSAVYLCASSRGSSGNTIYFGEGSWLTVV.